This TCR beta chain was obtained from a study of cytomegalovirus exposure and HLA in healthy donors. Study outcomes and limitations: Reportedly, fewer N-insertions than the roughly 600-donor mean appeared in an Asian-associated ancestry cluster in a later analysis.

With regard to this clone: No antigen is known for it.

Healthy bone marrow donors formed the donor group. Primers: 60 Vbeta forward and 13 Jbeta reverse. Libraries were prepared by immunoSEQ multiplex PCR; TCRdb keeps only in-frame clonotypes and omits some of them. The repertoire consists of about 190,000 clones, with roughly 80% occurring once and the leading ten covering about 1.7%. This sequence was found in a woman aged 18-35 years in good health and CMV-seronegative. The sequenced material came from PBMCs.

The CDR3 loop is CASSRFISDSYEQYF. For the CDR3, the DNA is TGTGCCAGCAGTCGGTTTATTAGCGACTCCTACGAGCAGTACTTC. The V gene is TRBV6-5, the J gene TRBJ2-7; a possible D gene is TRBD2 (5 bases). The germline gives CDR1 MNHEY, CDR2 SVGAGI. CDR3 length equals 15 residues. The V and J ends lost 5 bases and 0 bases respectively, with 14 bases between them.